Sequencing of this T cell receptor beta chain was carried out in a study of OX40 agonist ivuxolimab in advanced cancers. Across the study: Ivuxolimab was administered intravenously to patients at 0.01 to 10 mg/kg every 2 weeks. Notes on the study in general: Some nonresponders also had low normalized T-cell clonal expansion. People who partly responded at 0.1-3.0 mg/kg had some of the least clonal expansion seen.

Trimming cost V 0 bases and J 4 bases; bases outside gene matches: 12. The CDR3 is 18 amino acids. Germline loops: CDR1 SGHDT, CDR2 YYEEEE. The method was immunoSEQ multiplex PCR; TCRdb's version includes in-frame clones alone and lacks a portion of them. The sample includes nearly 110,000 clones, less than 95% of them seen just once. Comment on this clone: The antigen is undetermined.

The TCR comes from an adult with an advanced solid tumor such as melanoma, head and neck, liver or kidney cancer. The chain has TRBV5-6 and TRBJ2-3, with 9 nucleotides matching TRBD1. This specimen consisted of CD4+ or CD8+ T cells sorted from blood, obtained in a trial of the OX40 agonist ivuxolimab. This CDR3 is CASSLVRAGTGYPDTQYF. In nucleotides, the CDR3 is TGTGCCAGCAGCTTGGTTCGGGCCGGGACAGGGTATCCAGATACGCAGTATTTT.